These T cell receptor beta chains were read from a single sample in a study of cytomegalovirus exposure and HLA in healthy donors. Produced via immunoSEQ multiplex PCR; TCRdb's table is partial and in-frame only. The data show 100,000 to 150,000 clones, around 72% seen once. Sequencing was performed on PBMCs. These receptors originate from a man younger than 40 in good health and CMV-seronegative. The CDR3 runs from the conserved cysteine through the conserved F or W. Each record gives: V gene, D gene, J gene, clone size, CDR3 DNA, CDR3 protein. The D gene is left open where the match is weak. Where a row states a size, it is once, few, many or the class of an expanded clone; other rows omit it.

>TRBV5-1|NA|TRBJ1-1|NA
TGCGCCAGCAACCCACGGAAAGGGGACACTGAAGCTTTCTTT
CASNPRKGDTEAFF
>TRBV4-1|NA|TRBJ1-2|NA
TGCGCCAGCAGCCAAGAGGAGATCTCTAACTATGGCTACACCTTC
CASSQEEISNYGYTF
>TRBV28|NA|TRBJ1-1|few
TGTGCCAGCAAATCCATGAACACTGAAGCTTTCTTT
CASKSMNTEAFF
>TRBV10-3|NA|TRBJ2-2|NA
TGTGCCATCAGTATTCCCCGGGGTGAGGAGCTGTTTTTT
CAISIPRGEELFF
>TRBV5-5|TRBD2|TRBJ2-3|NA
TGTGCCAGCAGCTTGGGGTGGACTAGCGGTCCGGATACGCAGTATTTT
CASSLGWTSGPDTQYF
>TRBV6-1|TRBD1|TRBJ1-6|few
TGTGCCAGACCAGGGGGCGCGTCCTATAATTCACCCCTCCACTTT
CARPGGASYNSPLHF
>TRBV2|NA|TRBJ1-1|NA
TGTGCCAGCAGTGATGGAGGGAACACTGAAGCTTTCTTT
CASSDGGNTEAFF
>TRBV4-2|TRBD1|TRBJ2-2|few
TGTGCCAGCACCCCTTCCGGGACAGGGCGCACCGGGGAGCTGTTTTTT
CASTPSGTGRTGELFF
>TRBV19|TRBD2|TRBJ2-1|NA
TGTGCCAGTAGTACGATACTAGCGGGGGGGCCGAATGAGCAGTTCTTC
CASSTILAGGPNEQFF
>TRBV11-3|NA|TRBJ2-7|NA
TGTGCCAGCAGCTTAGGGCCAGGGGGGAACGAGCAGTACTTC
CASSLGPGGNEQYF
>TRBV7-2|NA|TRBJ1-1|NA
TGTGCCAGCAGCTTAGCGCACAGGGATGCCACTGAAGCTTTCTTT
CASSLAHRDATEAFF
>TRBV7-9|TRBD1|TRBJ2-7|NA
TGTGCCAGCAGCTCGACAGGGAATCGCTACGAGCAGTACTTC
CASSSTGNRYEQYF
>TRBV30|NA|TRBJ1-1|NA
TGTGCCTGGAGACGGCCAGTGAGGGCGGGGATGCCTGAAGCTTTCTTT
CAWRRPVRAGMPEAFF
>TRBV4-2|NA|TRBJ2-1|once
TGTGCCAGCAGCCAAGATCCCCGGGGGAATGAGCAGTTCTTC
CASSQDPRGNEQFF
>TRBV29-1|NA|TRBJ1-2|NA
TGCAGCGTTGAAGATTCTACAGTCTATGGCTACACCTTC
CSVEDSTVYGYTF
>TRBV6-8|TRBD1|TRBJ1-5|NA
TGTGCCAGCAGTTACCTTGGACAGGGGCCCGAGCAGACCCCCCAGCATTTT
CASSYLGQGPEQTPQHF
>TRBV5-1|TRBD1|TRBJ1-1|NA
TGCGCCAGCAGTATGGACAGGGGCCAAACTGAAGCTTTCTTT
CASSMDRGQTEAFF
>TRBV21-1|NA|TRBJ2-6|NA
TGTGCCAGCAGCAAAGCGAGCACTCACTATTCTGGGGCCAACGTCCTGACTTTC
CASSKASTHYSGANVLTF
>TRBV4-2|TRBD2|TRBJ2-2|few
TGTGCCAGCAGCCAAGACGGTACAGCGGGGGACCCCACCGGGGAGCTGTTTTTT
CASSQDGTAGDPTGELFF
>TRBV4-2|NA|TRBJ1-2|NA
TGTGCCAGCAGCCAAGATCAGAACTATGGCTACACCTTC
CASSQDQNYGYTF
>TRBV28|NA|TRBJ1-6|NA
TGTGCCAGCACTCCACGATGGACTGCTCCAAATTCACCCCTCCACTTT
CASTPRWTAPNSPLHF
>TRBV27|TRBD1|TRBJ1-6|NA
TGTGCCAGCAATACCAGGGGGGCCCTCTCCTATAATTCACCCCTCCACTTT
CASNTRGALSYNSPLHF
>TRBV19|TRBD1|TRBJ2-3|NA
TGTGCCAGTAGTACCAGGACAGGGGATCCAGATACGCAGTATTTT
CASSTRTGDPDTQYF
>TRBV4-2|TRBD1|TRBJ2-7|NA
TGTGCCAGCAGCCCGACCCTCGGGACAGACTTCTACGAGCAGTACTTC
CASSPTLGTDFYEQYF
>TRBV27|TRBD2|TRBJ2-7|NA
TGTGCCAGCCGGGGGGTAGCGGGGCTTGACGAGCAGTACTTC
CASRGVAGLDEQYF
>TRBV7-9|TRBD1|TRBJ1-5|NA
TGTGCCAGCAGCCCCCCGTTGGGGCAGGGGGCGAATCAGCCCCAGCATTTT
CASSPPLGQGANQPQHF
>TRBV6-5|TRBD1|TRBJ2-7|NA
TGTGCCAGCAGTTACTCCCGGACAGGGCTTTACTACGAGCAGTACTTC
CASSYSRTGLYYEQYF
>TRBV19|TRBD1|TRBJ1-2|few
TGTGCCAGTAGTATTGGGGACAGGGGAGGAAGAGGCTACACCTTC
CASSIGDRGGRGYTF
>TRBV6-5|TRBD1|TRBJ2-7|few
TGTGCCAGCAGAGGAGACAGGGACGAGCAGTACTTC
CASRGDRDEQYF
>TRBV7-2|NA|TRBJ2-1|NA
TGTGCCAGCAGCCTAGACTGGAGTGAGCAGTTCTTC
CASSLDWSEQFF
>TRBV5-1|TRBD2|TRBJ2-5|NA
TGCGCCAGCAGCCCGGGGACTAGCGGGGGCCAAGAGACCCAGTACTTC
CASSPGTSGGQETQYF
>TRBV7-9|NA|TRBJ1-1|NA
TGTTCCAGCAGCTTTGGGGAGACTGAAGCTTTCTTT
CSSSFGETEAFF
>TRBV27|NA|TRBJ2-5|NA
TGTGCCAGCAGTTTAGGAACCGGCAGGGGAGAGACCCAGTACTTC
CASSLGTGRGETQYF
>TRBV27|NA|TRBJ2-5|few
TGTGCCAGCAGTCCGCGTACTCCGCGAGAGACCCAGTACTTC
CASSPRTPRETQYF
>TRBV5-6|TRBD1|TRBJ1-2|NA
TGTGCCAGCAGCCCGGGACAGGGACTGAACACCTTC
CASSPGQGLNTF
>TRBV9|TRBD2|TRBJ2-1|NA
TGTGCCAGCAGCCCAGCGGGGTCTAGCTCCTACAATGAGCAGTTCTTC
CASSPAGSSSYNEQFF
>TRBV27|NA|TRBJ2-1|NA
TGTGCCAGCAGCCTTGTAGGGCAGGGTGAGCAGTTCTTC
CASSLVGQGEQFF
>TRBV7-3|NA|TRBJ1-2|NA
TGTGCCAGCATCATAGGGAGGGGGGCTAACTATGGCTACACCTTC
CASIIGRGANYGYTF
>TRBV30|TRBD1|TRBJ2-7|once
TGTGCCTGGAACCCGACAGGGGCTCGCGAGCAGTACTTC
CAWNPTGAREQYF
>TRBV5-1|NA|TRBJ2-5|NA
TGCGCCAGCAGCTTGGGACAGATTCAAGAGACCCAGTACTTC
CASSLGQIQETQYF